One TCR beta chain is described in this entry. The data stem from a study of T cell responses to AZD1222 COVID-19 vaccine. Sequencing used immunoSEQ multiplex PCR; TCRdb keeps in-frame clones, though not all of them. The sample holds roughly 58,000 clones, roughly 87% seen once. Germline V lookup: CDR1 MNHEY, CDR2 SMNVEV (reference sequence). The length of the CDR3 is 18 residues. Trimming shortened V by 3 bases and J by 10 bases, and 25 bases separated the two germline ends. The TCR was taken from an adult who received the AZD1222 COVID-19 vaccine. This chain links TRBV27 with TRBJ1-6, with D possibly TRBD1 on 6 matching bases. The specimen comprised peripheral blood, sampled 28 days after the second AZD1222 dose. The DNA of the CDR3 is TGTGCCAGCAGTTTTTCAGGGGAACTGACGACACAAATCTCACCCCTCCACTTT. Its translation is CASSFSGELTTQISPLHF.